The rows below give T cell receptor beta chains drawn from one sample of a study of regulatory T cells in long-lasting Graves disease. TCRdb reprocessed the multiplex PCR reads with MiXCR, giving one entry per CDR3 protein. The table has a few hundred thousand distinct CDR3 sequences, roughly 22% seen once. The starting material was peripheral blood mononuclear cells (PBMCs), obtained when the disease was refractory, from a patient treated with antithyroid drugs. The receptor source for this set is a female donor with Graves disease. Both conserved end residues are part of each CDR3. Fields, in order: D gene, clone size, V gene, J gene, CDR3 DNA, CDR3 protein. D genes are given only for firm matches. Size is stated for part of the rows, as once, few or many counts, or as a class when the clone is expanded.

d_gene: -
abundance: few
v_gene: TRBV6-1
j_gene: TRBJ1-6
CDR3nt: TGTGCCAGCAAGAGGGGGTCAGCAGGGGATTCACCCCTCCACTTT
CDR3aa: CASKRGSAGDSPLHF

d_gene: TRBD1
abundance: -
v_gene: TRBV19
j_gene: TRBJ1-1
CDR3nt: TGTGCCAGTAGTGAACGGGACAGGGGGAATGATGAAGCTTTCTTT
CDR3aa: CASSERDRGNDEAFF

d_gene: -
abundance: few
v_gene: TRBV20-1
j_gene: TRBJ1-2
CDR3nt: TGCAGTGCCGAGAAAACAGGGTTGGTTGGGAGCAACGGCTACACCTTC
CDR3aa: CSAEKTGLVGSNGYTF

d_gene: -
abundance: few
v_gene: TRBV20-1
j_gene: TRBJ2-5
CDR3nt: TGCAGTGCTAGAGGCCCTTGGACGTACCAAGAGACCCAGTACTTC
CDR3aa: CSARGPWTYQETQYF

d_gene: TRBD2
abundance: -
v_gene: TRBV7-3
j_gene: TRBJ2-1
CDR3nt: TGTGCCAGCGCTTCGGATTCAGCGGGGGCCATTCATGAGCAGTTCTTC
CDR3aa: CASASDSAGAIHEQFF

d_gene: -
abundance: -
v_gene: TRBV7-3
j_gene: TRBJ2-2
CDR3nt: TGTGCCAGCAGCTTAAGTCGGTCGTCCGGGGGGCTGTTTTTT
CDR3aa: CASSLSRSSGGLFF

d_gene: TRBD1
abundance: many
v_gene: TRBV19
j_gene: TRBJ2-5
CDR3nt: TGTGCCAGTAGGATTCGGGACAGCGGAGAAGAGACCCAGTACTTC
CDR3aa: CASRIRDSGEETQYF

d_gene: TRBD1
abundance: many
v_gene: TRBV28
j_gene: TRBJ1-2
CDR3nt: TGTGCCAGCAGTTTATGGACAGGGCCTGGGGATGGCTACACCTTC
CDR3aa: CASSLWTGPGDGYTF

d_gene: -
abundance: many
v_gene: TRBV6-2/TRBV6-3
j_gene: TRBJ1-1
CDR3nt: TGTGCCAGCTTGAGGGGGGTTCTGACAGGGAACACTGAAGCTTTCTTT
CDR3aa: CASLRGVLTGNTEAFF

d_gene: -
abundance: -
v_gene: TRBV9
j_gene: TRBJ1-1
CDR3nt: TGTGCCAGCAGCGTAGGAGGAGGGGCTGAAGCTTTCTTT
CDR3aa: CASSVGGGAEAFF

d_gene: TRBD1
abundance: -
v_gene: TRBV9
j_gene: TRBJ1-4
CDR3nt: TGTGCCAGCAGCGTGGGCCCGGGACAGGGAGATGAAAAACTGTTTTTT
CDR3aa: CASSVGPGQGDEKLFF

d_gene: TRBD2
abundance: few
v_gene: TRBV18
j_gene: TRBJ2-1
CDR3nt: TGTGCCAGCTCACCCTGGCTAGCGGCTTACAATGAGCAGTTCTTC
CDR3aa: CASSPWLAAYNEQFF

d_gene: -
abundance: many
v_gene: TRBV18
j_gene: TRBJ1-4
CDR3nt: TGCGCCAGCAGCCCGGGAACTAATGAAAAACTGTTTTTT
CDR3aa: CASSPGTNEKLFF

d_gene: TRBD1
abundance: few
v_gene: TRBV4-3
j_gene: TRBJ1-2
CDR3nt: TGCGCCAGCAGCCAAGGGGGGACAGGGGTTTATGGCTACACCTTC
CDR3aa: CASSQGGTGVYGYTF

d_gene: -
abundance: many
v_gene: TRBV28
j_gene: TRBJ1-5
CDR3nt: TGTGCCAGCAGATTAGATGGCAATCAGCCCCAGCATTTT
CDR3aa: CASRLDGNQPQHF

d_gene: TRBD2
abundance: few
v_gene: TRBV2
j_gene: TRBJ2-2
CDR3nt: TGTGCCAGCAGAAGAATCCGACTAGCGATGGGCGGGGAGCTGTTTTTT
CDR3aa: CASRRIRLAMGGELFF

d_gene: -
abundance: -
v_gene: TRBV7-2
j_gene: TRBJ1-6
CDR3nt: TGTGCCAGCACCACCGGGACGGCTGATAATTCACCCCTCCACTTT
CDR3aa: CASTTGTADNSPLHF

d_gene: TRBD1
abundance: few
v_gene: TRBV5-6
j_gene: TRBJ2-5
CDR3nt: TGTGCCAGCAGCGGGAATAACAGGGGCCTTCTTCAAGAGACCCAGTACTTC
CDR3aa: CASSGNNRGLLQETQYF

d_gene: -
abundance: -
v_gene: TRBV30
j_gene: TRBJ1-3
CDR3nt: TGTGCCTTAATGGACAGCGCGCTCCCAACTGGAAACACCATATATTTT
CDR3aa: CALMDSALPTGNTIYF

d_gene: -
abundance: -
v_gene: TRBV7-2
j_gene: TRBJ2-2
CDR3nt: TGCGCCAGCAGCCAAGATTACCGGGATTTGGGCGGGGAGCTGTTTTTT
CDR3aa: CASSQDYRDLGGELFF

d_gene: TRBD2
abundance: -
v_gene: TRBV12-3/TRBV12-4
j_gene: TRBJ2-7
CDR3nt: TGTGCCAGCAGTTTCCTGGGGACTAGCGGGAGCTCCTACGAGCAGTACTTC
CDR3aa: CASSFLGTSGSSYEQYF

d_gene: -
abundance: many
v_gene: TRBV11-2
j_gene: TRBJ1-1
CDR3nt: TGTGCCAGCAGCTTAATCCTCCGAAATGAAGCTTTCTTT
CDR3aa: CASSLILRNEAFF

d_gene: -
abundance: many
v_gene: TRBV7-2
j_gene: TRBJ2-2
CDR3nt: TGTGCCAGCACCGTGGGTACTGAGACCGGGGAGCTGTTTTTT
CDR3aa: CASTVGTETGELFF

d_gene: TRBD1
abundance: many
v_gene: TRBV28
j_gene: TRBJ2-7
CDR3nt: TGTGCCAGCAGTTTACCAGGGGGCGAGTTCTACGAGCAGTACTTC
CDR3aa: CASSLPGGEFYEQYF

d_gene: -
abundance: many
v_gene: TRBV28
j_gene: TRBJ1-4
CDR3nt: TGTGCCAGCAGTTTAGTGGGGCGCGATGAAAAACTGTTTTTT
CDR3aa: CASSLVGRDEKLFF

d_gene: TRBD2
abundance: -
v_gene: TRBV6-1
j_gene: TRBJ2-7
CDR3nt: TGTGCCAGCAGTCCAAGAGCGGGAGTCCCCTACGAGCAGTACTTC
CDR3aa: CASSPRAGVPYEQYF

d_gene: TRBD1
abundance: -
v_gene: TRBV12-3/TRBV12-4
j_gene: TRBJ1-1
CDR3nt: TGTGCCAGCAGTACTAACAGGGGGGGGAACACTGAAGCTTTCTTT
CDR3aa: CASSTNRGGNTEAFF

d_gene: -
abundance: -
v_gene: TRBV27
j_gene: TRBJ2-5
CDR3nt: TGTGCCAGCAGTTTCCGGGCTAGAATGGAGACCCAGTACTTC
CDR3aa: CASSFRARMETQYF

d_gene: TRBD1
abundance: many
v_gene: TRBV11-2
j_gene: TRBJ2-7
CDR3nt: TGTGCCAGCCTGGACCTTGAGGATTCGGGACAGGGAACCTACGAGCAGTACTTC
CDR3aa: CASLDLEDSGQGTYEQYF

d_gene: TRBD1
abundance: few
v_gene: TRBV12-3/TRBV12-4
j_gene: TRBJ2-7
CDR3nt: TGTGCCAGCAGGATACAGGGGTTAACCTACGAGCAGTACTTC
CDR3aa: CASRIQGLTYEQYF

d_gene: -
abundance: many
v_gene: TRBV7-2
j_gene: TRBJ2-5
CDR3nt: TGTGCCAGCAGCACCAATTCCGGGGGCAGAGAGACCCAGTACTTC
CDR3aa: CASSTNSGGRETQYF

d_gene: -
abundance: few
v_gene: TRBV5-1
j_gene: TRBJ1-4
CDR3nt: TGCGCCAGCAGCATCCGGGACGGAAATGAAAAACTGTTTTTT
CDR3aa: CASSIRDGNEKLFF

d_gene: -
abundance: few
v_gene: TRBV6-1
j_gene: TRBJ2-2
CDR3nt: TGTGCCAGCAAGAGGCGGACACTAACCGGGGAGCTGTTTTTT
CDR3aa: CASKRRTLTGELFF